This T cell receptor beta chain was obtained from a study of blood T cell repertoires in COVID-19. In the study overall: Sites in the United States, Italy and Spain provided acute and convalescent COVID-19 samples.

The V and J ends lost 1 base and 5 bases respectively, with 6 bases between them. This CDR3 has 14 amino acids. Germline CDR1 is SGHAT and CDR2 is FQNNGV. Only in-frame clones appear in the TCRdb table, and some are missing; sequencing was by immunoSEQ multiplex PCR. This table has some 220,000 clones, around 90% appearing once. During active infection, Seattle patients enrolled and were then monitored through disease. This chain connects TRBV11-2 to TRBJ1-6; D is unclear. This TCR was recovered from a man aged 25 to 40 with COVID-19, enrolled during active disease. The specimen was peripheral blood. Here the CDR3 DNA reads TGTGCCAGCAGCTTAGCCAGGAATAATTCACCCCTCCACTTT. It encodes CASSLARNNSPLHF.